These 13 T cell receptor beta chains came from one sample sequenced in a study of blood T cell repertoires in COVID-19. Profiled with immunoSEQ multiplex PCR; TCRdb holds only in-frame clones, not every one. The table shows nearly 200,000 clones, with around 82% occurring only once. Sample: PBMCs or T cells enriched from blood (not recorded which). Receptor source: a man aged 35 to 55 who had recovered from COVID-19.

This chain connects TRBV24-1 to TRBJ2-2; 10 bases agree with TRBD1. CDR3 size: 16 residues. J was trimmed by 6 bases and V by 4 bases; bases with no gene match: 7. Germline V lookup: CDR1 KGHDR, CDR2 SFDVKD. The CDR3 region is CATSDAGTGAAGELFF. Here the CDR3 DNA reads TGTGCCACCAGTGACGCCGGGACAGGGGCAGCCGGGGAGCTGTTTTTT.

J is TRBJ2-7 and V is TRBV4-2; D is perhaps TRBD2 (5 bases). Germline V gene data show CDR1 as LGHNA and CDR2 as YNFKEQ. V lost 4 bases and J 6 bases, leaving 22 bases between the germline ends. CDR3 length: 16 amino acids. CDR3 region: CASSRPSAEDSGEQYF. CDR3 nucleotides: TGTGCCAGCAGCCGTCCGTCCGCGGAGGACTCGGGCGAGCAGTACTTC.

The rearrangement joins TRBV6-5 to TRBJ2-7; TRBD1 aligns across 8 bases. The V and J ends lost 6 bases and 2 bases, in that order; junction bases with no gene match: 6. There are 14 residues in the CDR3. From germline, CDR1 is MNHEY and CDR2 SVGAGI. The chain's CDR3 is CASRRDRRTYEQYF. CDR3 nucleotide sequence: TGTGCCAGCAGACGGGACAGGCGAACCTACGAGCAGTACTTC.

V gene TRBV27 combines with J gene TRBJ1-6; 8 bases agree with TRBD1. V was clipped by 4 bases and J by 0 bases; unmatched bases: 5. There are 17 residues in the CDR3. The germline CDR1 and CDR2 sequences are MNHEY and SMNVEV (reference sequence). In DNA form, the CDR3 reads TGTGCCAGCAGTTCCCGGGACAGGAGCTCCTATAATTCACCCCTCCACTTT. This translates into CASSSRDRSSYNSPLHF.

This CDR3 is CASSLRGSGRTDTQYF. In nucleotides, the CDR3 is TGTGCCAGCAGTTTGAGGGGCAGCGGGCGCACAGATACGCAGTATTTT. The rearrangement links TRBV27 to TRBJ2-3; a weak D match, TRBD2 (6 bases). The germline CDR1 and CDR2 sequences are MNHEY and SMNVEV (reference sequence). This CDR3 has 16 amino acids. Trimming took 3 bases from V and 1 from J, leaving 14 bases between them.

The genes are TRBV10-3 and TRBJ2-6; 7 bases match TRBD1. V trimming: 6 bases; J trimming: 7 bases; junction bases outside the gene matches: 9. This CDR3 contains 15 residues. Germline lookup yields CDR1 ENHRY and CDR2 SYGVKD. Here the CDR3 DNA reads TGTGCCATCAGAGAACAGGGGCTGGGAGCCAACGTCCTGACTTTC. Protein product: CAIREQGLGANVLTF.

The rearrangement links TRBV5-1 to TRBJ2-7; 7 positions match TRBD1. V dropped 4 bases and J dropped 3; count of bases not matched to a gene: 7. The germline CDR1 and CDR2 sequences are SGHRS and YFSETQ. The CDR3 is 14 residues long. The CDR3 loop reads CASSPTGSGYEQYF. The CDR3 region has the DNA TGCGCCAGCAGCCCGACAGGGTCGGGCTACGAGCAGTACTTC.

V and J are TRBV7-9 and TRBJ2-7, with a tentative D call TRBD2 (6 bases). This CDR3 has 14 amino acids. Germline CDR1 and CDR2: SEHNR and FQNEAQ (reference sequence). Trimming took off 1 base at V and 7 bases at J, with 14 bases between the two ends. The CDR3 nucleotides read TGTGCCAGCAGCTTAGGTACCGACGGAGGGGAGCAGTACTTC. The encoded protein is CASSLGTDGGEQYF.

This clone was observed a single time. The chain recombines TRBV7-9 with TRBJ1-2; TRBD1 might be the D (6 bases). Trimming took 5 bases from V and 6 from J, leaving 19 bases between them. CDR1 is SEHNR, CDR2 FQNEAQ, per germline (reference sequence). CDR3 length: 15 residues. In DNA form, the CDR3 reads TGTGCCAGCAGCCCGAACGTAGGACAGCTCGATGGCTACACCTTC. Protein product: CASSPNVGQLDGYTF.

On this clone itself: The sample contains more than one DNA sequence encoding this CDR3. The V and J genes are TRBV2 and TRBJ1-1; no definite D call. Germline CDR1 is SNHLY and CDR2 is FYNNEI. The CDR3 loop spans 11 amino acids. The V end was cut by 5 bases, the J end by 1 base, with 2 bases between. The CDR3 DNA sequence: TGTGCCAGCAGTCAGAACACTGAAGCTTTCTTT. Its translation: CASSQNTEAFF. Using reference TRBV2 and TRBJ1-1 for the parts outside the CDR3, the full variable domain is EPEVTQTPSHQVTQMGQEVILRCVPISNHLYFYWYRQILGQKVEFLVSFYNNEISEKSEIFDDQFSVERPDGSNFTLKIRSTKLEDSAMYFCASSQNTEAFFGQGTRLTVV.

The chain has TRBV4-2 and TRBJ2-5; possibly TRBD2 for D (5 bases). CDR3 size: 13 residues. Germline CDR1 LGHNA, CDR2 YNFKEQ. V lost 5 bases and J lost 5, with 12 bases in between. CDR3 residues: CASSVEGAETQYF. CDR3 in DNA: TGTGCCAGCAGCGTAGAGGGAGCGGAGACCCAGTACTTC.

The chain recombines TRBV27 with TRBJ1-5; 7 bases line up with TRBD1. The ends lost 4 bases at V and 0 bases at J; junction bases unmatched: 9. This CDR3 is 17 amino acids long. CDR1 is MNHEY and CDR2 is SMNVEV in the germline V gene (reference sequence). The chain's CDR3 is CASSSRTGADSNQPQHF. Here the CDR3 DNA reads TGTGCCAGCAGTTCACGGACAGGAGCCGATAGCAATCAGCCCCAGCATTTT.

This clone has ten or more counts. The chain has TRBV6-1 and TRBJ1-2; 8 bases align to TRBD1. Germline V CDR1 and CDR2: MNHNS, SASEGT. The CDR3 sequence is 15 residues long. V lost 1 base to trimming and J lost 7 bases; unmatched junction nucleotides: 8. The CDR3 region has the DNA TGTGCCAGCAGTGAAGGTTCAGGGGGCGCGTCTGGCTACACCTTC. As protein: CASSEGSGGASGYTF.